These 32 T cell receptor beta chains originate from one sample sequenced in a study of blood T cells in healthy people across ages. Next came a second PCR, run for roughly 6 to 11 cycles, which used a sample-barcoded 5' primer along with a J-beta primer mix. TCRdb re-analysed the 5' RACE reads in MiXCR, keeping a single row per CDR3 protein. The table lists about 970,000 distinct CDR3 sequences, 45% to 60% of them singletons. The sample comprised blood. These receptors came from a woman in her sixties or seventies in good health.

This clonotype has a count of ten or more. The chain joins TRBV4-1 to TRBJ2-7, with D unresolved. Germline loops: CDR1 MGHRA, CDR2 YSYEKL. V lost 1 base and J 0 bases, leaving 4 bases between the germline ends. This CDR3 has 13 residues. The CDR3 DNA reads as TGCGCCAGCAGCCAAGTGGCCTCCTACGAGCAGTACTTC. Translating gives CASSQVASYEQYF.

The chain recombines TRBV7-3 with TRBJ2-1, with TRBD2 identical over 7 bases. The CDR3 runs 16 residues. The germline CDR1 and CDR2 sequences are SGHTA and FQGTGA. The J segment lost 7 bases and the V segment lost 0 bases, leaving 9 bases of the junction unmatched. The DNA for the CDR3 is TGTGCCAGCAGCTTAACCCTAGCGGCACCGGGGAATGAGCAGTTCTTC. The encoded protein is CASSLTLAAPGNEQFF.

The V call is TRBV28, the J call TRBJ2-7; the match to TRBD1 covers 9 bases. The junction had 14 bases not matched to a gene; V was cut back by 8 bases and J by 9 bases. The CDR3 has 14 residues. Looked up from germline, CDR1 is MDHEN and CDR2 is SYDVKM. The CDR3 nucleotides read TGTGCCAGCTCCGGGACAGGGCACCGAATTCGGCAGTACTTC. Amino acids: CASSGTGHRIRQYF.

About this clonotype: A much larger clone sits a single nucleotide away, making a read error possible. CDR3: CSTSGDGGMDTQYF. For the CDR3, the DNA is TGCAGTACAAGTGGGGACGGGGGGATGGATACGCAGTATTTT. The rearrangement joins TRBV20-1 to TRBJ2-3; TRBD2 agrees at 7 bases. With V trimmed by 8 bases and J by 6 bases, 14 bases remained unmatched. This CDR3 spans 14 amino acids. Per germline, CDR1 DFQATT and CDR2 SNEGSKA (reference sequence).

The chain employs TRBV7-2 and TRBJ2-3, with D hard to call. Per germline, CDR1 SGHTA and CDR2 FQGNSA. This CDR3 region has 12 residues. Trimming took off 6 bases at V and 9 bases at J, with 13 bases between the two ends. The DNA of the CDR3 is TGTGCCAGCAGGCTCAGAGAAGAGACGCAGTATTTT. Protein product: CASRLREETQYF.

The V and J genes are TRBV20-1 and TRBJ2-5; D ambiguous. V lost 5 bases and J 1 base, leaving 20 bases between the germline ends. Germline V gene lookup returns CDR1 DFQATT and CDR2 SNEGSKA (reference sequence). The CDR3 is 16 residues long. The CDR3 DNA reads as TGCAGTGCTCCCCGGTTGACACGGCGGCTCCAAGAGACCCAGTACTTC. Its protein is CSAPRLTRRLQETQYF.

The J gene is TRBJ2-1, the V gene TRBV3-1; D tentatively fits TRBD1 or TRBD2 (6 bases each). V gave up 1 base and J gave up 8 bases, with 15 bases separating them. The CDR3 runs to 15 residues. CDR1 LGHDT and CDR2 YNNKEL come from the germline V gene (reference sequence). The CDR3 DNA reads as TGTGCCAGCAGCCAAGCTCGAGGGGGGCGCGATGAGCAGTTCTTC. The encoded protein is CASSQARGGRDEQFF.

This chain connects TRBV15 to TRBJ2-6; D is ambiguous. The CDR3 contains 15 residues. CDR1 is LNHNV and CDR2 is YYDKDF in the germline V gene (reference sequence). V was clipped by 0 bases and J by 2 bases, with 5 bases between them. Here the CDR3 reads CATSRDLTGANVLTF. DNA for the CDR3: TGTGCCACCAGCAGAGATTTGACTGGGGCCAACGTCCTGACTTTC. The complete variable domain, with remaining parts taken from reference TRBV15 and TRBJ2-6, reads DAMVIQNPRYQVTQFGKPVTLSCSQTLNHNVMYWYQQKSSQAPKLLFHYYDKDFNNEADTPDNFQSRRPNTSFCFLDIRSPGLGDTAMYLCATSRDLTGANVLTFGAGSRLTVL.

Concerning this clonotype itself: Its ends do not fully match the called genes, so a read error is possible. The rearrangement joins TRBV27 to TRBJ2-4; a weak D match, TRBD2 (6 bases). The germline gives CDR1 MNHEY, CDR2 SMNVEV (reference sequence). The CDR3 runs to 14 residues. This CDR3 is CAGSSPGLERIQYF. The DNA of the CDR3 is TGTGCCGGCAGTTCACCGGGACTGGAACGCATTCAGTACTTC.

The chain employs TRBV7-2 and TRBJ2-6, with D perhaps TRBD2 (5 bases). The V end was cut by 4 bases, the J end by 4 bases, with 17 bases between. The CDR3 is 17 residues long. Germline CDR1 SGHTA, CDR2 FQGNSA. CDR3 sequence: CASSWRVLSGGANVLTF. CDR3 sequence (DNA): TGTGCCAGCAGCTGGCGAGTATTGTCGGGAGGGGCCAACGTCCTGACTTTC.

CDR3 residues: CSARDLDRADIPLHF. In DNA, the CDR3 is TGCAGTGCTAGAGATCTGGACAGGGCGGATATCCCCCTCCACTTT. The V and J genes are TRBV20-1 and TRBJ1-6; 8 nucleotides agree with TRBD1. V was pared by 0 bases and J by 13 bases, with 11 bases of the junction left unmatched. This CDR3 spans 15 amino acids. Germline CDR1 reads DFQATT; CDR2 reads SNEGSKA (reference sequence).

This clonotype was counted many times. CDR3 in DNA: TGTGCCAGCAGTCCAGCGTCTAGCGGGAGAGGGCAGTTCTTC. Encoded protein: CASSPASSGRGQFF. This chain joins TRBV6-6 and TRBJ2-1, with 10 bases aligning to TRBD2. V lost 5 bases to trimming and J lost 12 bases; unmatched junction nucleotides: 10. The V gene's germline CDR1 is MNHNY and CDR2 SVGAGI (reference sequence). This CDR3 has 14 residues.

The chain links TRBV7-8 to TRBJ2-7; TRBD1 aligns across 7 bases. CDR3 size: 15 residues. CDR1 and CDR2 (germline): SGHVS, FQNEAQ. Trimming removed 2 bases from V and 6 bases from J; junction bases left unmatched: 10. CDR3 DNA: TGTGCCAGCAGCTTATACAGGGGAGAAGCCGTCGAGCAGTACTTC. This sequence encodes CASSLYRGEAVEQYF.

V usage is TRBV12-3 or TRBV12-4 and J usage is TRBJ2-5; D unresolved. Deletions cut 6 bases from V and 1 base from J, with 9 bases between. CDR3 size: 13 residues. CDR3 residues: CASREQLQETQYF. The CDR3 DNA reads as TGTGCCAGCAGGGAACAGCTCCAAGAGACCCAGTACTTC.

This clonotype showed up just a few times. The J gene is TRBJ2-4, the V gene TRBV7-2; 8 nucleotides match TRBD2. Near its end, the DNA agrees better with TRBJ2-7, so the J call may be wrong. The CDR3 consists of 14 residues. The germline V gene encodes CDR1 SGHTA and CDR2 FQGNSA. CDR3 sequence reads: CASRPAGVVFEQYF. The DNA for the CDR3 is TGTGCCTCAAGGCCAGCGGGAGTGGTATTCGAGCAGTACTTC.

This clonotype was picked up many times. V and J are TRBV7-9 and TRBJ2-7, with D possibly being TRBD2 (6 bases). Per the germline V gene, CDR1 is SEHNR and CDR2 is FQNEAQ (reference sequence). The CDR3 extends over 14 amino acids. Trimming took off 3 bases at V and 0 bases at J, with 9 bases between the two ends. Written as DNA, the CDR3 is TGTGCCAGCAGCTTTGGCGGGACCTCCTACGAGCAGTACTTC. Amino acid sequence: CASSFGGTSYEQYF.

This chain uses TRBV12-3 or TRBV12-4 with TRBJ2-2; 10 nucleotides match TRBD2. V dropped 6 bases and J dropped 6; count of bases not matched to a gene: 7. This CDR3 is built from 15 residues. CDR3 residues: CASRVAGTSAGELFF. Here the CDR3 DNA reads TGTGCCAGCAGAGTCGCCGGGACTAGCGCCGGGGAGCTGTTTTTT.

The chain carries TRBV28 and TRBJ2-1, with a tentative D call TRBD1 (6 bases). Per the germline V gene, CDR1 is MDHEN and CDR2 is SYDVKM. The CDR3 runs to 12 residues. Trimming pared 3 bases from V and 13 bases from J, leaving 13 bases between. The DNA for the CDR3 is TGTGCCAGCAGTTTGTTAACGGGACAACAGTTCTTC. It specifies CASSLLTGQQFF.

This clonotype was detected a few times. The gene calls are TRBV28 and TRBJ2-6; the D is unclear. Germline-derived CDR1 and CDR2 are MDHEN and SYDVKM. This CDR3 has 18 residues. Trimming pared 1 base from V and 0 bases from J, leaving 13 bases between. CDR3 in DNA: TGTGCCAGCAGTTTATATGGAAGCGTCGCCTCTGGGGCCAACGTCCTGACTTTC. Its translation: CASSLYGSVASGANVLTF. Looking up the rest from reference TRBV28 and TRBJ2-6 gives the full variable domain: DVKVTQSSRYLVKRTGEKVFLECVQDMDHENMFWYRQDPGLGLRLIYFSYDVKMKEKGDIPEGYSVSREKKERFSLILESASTNQTSMYLCASSLYGSVASGANVLTFGAGSRLTVL.

V and J are TRBV20-1 and TRBJ1-2; perhaps TRBD1 as D (5 bases). Trimming took off 3 bases at V and 1 base at J, with 9 bases between the two ends. The CDR3 contains 13 residues. Germline V gene data show CDR1 as DFQATT and CDR2 as SNEGSKA (reference sequence). The CDR3 DNA is TGCAGTGCTAGCCAGGGCCTTAACTATGGCTACACCTTC. It codes for CSASQGLNYGYTF.

The chain couples TRBV5-6 to TRBJ1-1; D ambiguous. Per germline, CDR1 SGHDT and CDR2 YYEEEE. There are 14 residues in the CDR3. The germline V and J ends were trimmed by 6 bases and 3 bases, with 15 bases remaining between them. The CDR3 sequence is CASTAPRIHTEAFF. CDR3 bases: TGTGCCAGCACAGCCCCCCGAATCCACACTGAAGCTTTCTTT.

The genes are TRBV2 and TRBJ1-5; tentatively, D is TRBD1 (5 bases). Germline lookup yields CDR1 SNHLY and CDR2 FYNNEI. The CDR3 is 15 amino acids. Trimming shortened V by 2 bases and J by 0 bases, and 8 bases separated the two germline ends. The CDR3 protein is CASSERGLSNQPQHF. CDR3 sequence (DNA): TGTGCCAGCAGTGAAAGGGGTCTTAGCAATCAGCCCCAGCATTTT.

This clonotype was recorded a few times. The chain recombines TRBV10-3 with TRBJ2-7; D remains ambiguous. The V and J ends lost 2 bases and 1 base respectively, with 9 bases between them. The CDR3 has 14 residues. The germline V gene has CDR1 ENHRY and CDR2 SYGVKD. CDR3 amino acids: CAISEAEISYEQYF. CDR3 nucleotides: TGTGCCATCAGTGAGGCGGAGATTTCCTACGAGCAGTACTTC.

This chain connects TRBV4-1 to TRBJ1-2; TRBD1 is a possible D gene (5 bases). The germline gives CDR1 MGHRA, CDR2 YSYEKL. V dropped 4 bases and J dropped 2 bases, with 17 bases sitting between them. The CDR3 extends over 16 amino acids. The CDR3 region has the DNA TGCGCCAGCAGCCTAGGTGGGGGGGTCCGAAACTATGGCTACACCTTC. Translated, it gives CASSLGGGVRNYGYTF.

This clonotype was detected only a few times. This chain connects TRBV29-1 to TRBJ2-5; D not certain. CDR3 length: 10 amino acids. The V gene lost 3 bases and the J gene lost 6 bases, with 5 bases spanning the gap. The V gene's germline CDR1 is SQVTM and CDR2 ANQGSEA. The DNA for the CDR3 is TGCAGCGTTGAGCGGCAGACCCAGTACTTC. Encoded protein: CSVERQTQYF.

This clonotype has more than one count but fewer than ten. This chain connects TRBV7-8 to TRBJ2-3; D may match TRBD1 or TRBD2 (5 bases each). V was clipped by 1 base and J by 4 bases, with 15 bases between them. Germline V gives CDR1 SGHVS, CDR2 FQNEAQ. This CDR3 comprises 16 residues. The DNA of the CDR3 is TGTGCCAGCAGCTTAGTACCCGAGGGGTCGTCAGATACGCAGTATTTT. Its translation is CASSLVPEGSSDTQYF.

The genes are TRBV7-9 and TRBJ1-1; 9 bases map to TRBD1. The trim removed 2 bases at V and 5 bases at J, leaving 6 bases unmatched. In germline, CDR1 is SEHNR, CDR2 FQNEAQ (reference sequence). This CDR3 comprises 15 residues. The CDR3 reads CASSLSRTGETEAFF. CDR3 nucleotide sequence: TGTGCCAGCAGCTTAAGCAGGACAGGGGAAACTGAAGCTTTCTTT.

This chain links TRBV11-1 with TRBJ2-1; D possibly corresponds to TRBD1 (6 bases). V lost 1 base and J lost 8, with 15 bases in between. Germline V CDR1 and CDR2: SGHAT, FQDESV (reference sequence). The CDR3 runs 15 residues. The CDR3 bases are TGTGCCAGCAGCTTAGAGGGGACAATAGAGGATGAGCAGTTCTTC. Amino acids: CASSLEGTIEDEQFF.

The V gene is TRBV6-2 or TRBV6-3, the J gene TRBJ2-1; 8 bases fit TRBD2. Germline lookup yields CDR1 MNHEY and CDR2 SVGEGT. This CDR3 contains 14 residues. The ends lost 10 bases at V and 13 bases at J; junction bases unmatched: 18. DNA for the CDR3: TGTGCCACCGGAGGACTAGCTTTACAAGAGACCCAGTTCTTC. Translated: CATGGLALQETQFF.

This clonotype has at least ten counts. The rearrangement uses TRBV3-1 and TRBJ2-6, with 8 bases that match TRBD1. CDR1 and CDR2 (germline): LGHDT, YNNKEL (reference sequence). The trim removed 4 bases at V and 4 bases at J, leaving 12 bases unmatched. CDR3 length equals 18 residues. The CDR3 here is CASSPSTQGASGANVLTF. The CDR3 coding sequence is TGTGCCAGCAGCCCAAGTACTCAGGGGGCTTCGGGGGCCAACGTCCTGACTTTC.

This sequence joins TRBV6-2 or TRBV6-3 and TRBJ2-5, with TRBD2 as a possible D gene (6 bases). CDR1 is MNHEY, CDR2 SVGEGT, per germline. Trimming shortened V by 7 bases and J by 11 bases, and 23 bases separated the two germline ends. The CDR3 contains 14 residues. CDR3 coding DNA: TGTGCCAGCACCTTCGCAGGGACTGGCGAGAAGCAGTACTTC. It encodes CASTFAGTGEKQYF.

The rearrangement joins TRBV28 to TRBJ2-7; D not resolved. The germline V gene encodes CDR1 MDHEN and CDR2 SYDVKM. The CDR3 length is 14 residues. Trimming stripped 6 bases from V and 2 bases from J, with 14 bases between. The CDR3 region has the DNA TGTGCCAGCAGCCCCGCCCCGGGTACCTACGAGCAGTACTTC. It translates to CASSPAPGTYEQYF.